What follows describes a single T cell receptor (beta chain). These data originate in a study of control samples from healthy donors and cancer patients. This CDR3 has 16 amino acids. V was clipped by 5 bases and J by 4 bases; unmatched bases: 3. Germline V gene lookup returns CDR1 SGHTA and CDR2 FQGNSA. The assay was immunoSEQ multiplex PCR, and TCRdb's table has in-frame clones only and misses some. The sample has more than 100,000 clones; around 92% are singletons. This receptor was taken from a middle-aged man with head and neck cancer. The V and J genes are TRBV7-2 and TRBJ2-1; 15 positions agree with TRBD2. Material for sequencing was PBMCs. CDR3 DNA: TGTGCCAGCAGCATCGGACTAGCGGGAGGGTACAATGAGCAGTTCTTC. The encoded protein is CASSIGLAGGYNEQFF. The full variable domain, completed using reference TRBV7-2 and TRBJ2-1, is GAGVSQSPSNKVTEKGKDVELRCDPISGHTALYWYRQSLGQGLEFLIYFQGNSAPDKSGLPSDRFSAERTGGSVSTLTIQRTQQEDSAVYLCASSIGLAGGYNEQFFGPGTRLTVL.